These 29 T cell receptor beta chains came from one sample sequenced in a study of cytomegalovirus exposure and HLA in healthy donors. It was with 60 Vbeta and 13 Jbeta primers that the PCR ran. Generated by immunoSEQ multiplex PCR, the TCRdb table keeps only in-frame clones and is missing some. The sample includes 100,000 to 150,000 clones, roughly 80% seen only once; the top ten take roughly 4%. Sequencing was carried out using PBMCs. Receptors were obtained from a woman in her 40s in good health and CMV-seropositive.

The chain combines TRBV5-1 with TRBJ1-2, with 7 bases matching TRBD1. Germline CDR1 is SGHRS and CDR2 is YFSETQ. CDR3 length: 13 residues. J lost 3 bases, V lost 4 bases, and 3 bases had no gene match. The CDR3 DNA is TGCGCCAGCAGCATCGACAGGGACTATGGCTACACCTTC. It translates to CASSIDRDYGYTF.

The chain couples TRBV6-5 to TRBJ2-7; TRBD2 matches 12 bases. The trim removed 6 bases at V and 7 bases at J, leaving 10 bases unmatched. This CDR3 comprises 15 residues. The germline V gene encodes CDR1 MNHEY and CDR2 SVGAGI. CDR3 sequence (DNA): TGTGCCAGCAGGACCCTAGCGGGAGGGCCGAAAGAGCAGTACTTC. Encoded protein: CASRTLAGGPKEQYF.

V and J are TRBV28 and TRBJ2-1, with D tentatively TRBD1 (5 bases). Trimming shortened V by 1 base and J by 8 bases, and 21 bases separated the two germline ends. This CDR3 comprises 17 residues. Germline V CDR1 and CDR2: MDHEN, SYDVKM. The CDR3 reads CASSLSLDTRRSDEQFF. The CDR3 DNA reads as TGTGCCAGCAGTTTATCGCTGGACACCCGAAGGAGTGATGAGCAGTTCTTC. Drawing the rest from reference TRBV28 and TRBJ2-1, the complete variable domain is DVKVTQSSRYLVKRTGEKVFLECVQDMDHENMFWYRQDPGLGLRLIYFSYDVKMKEKGDIPEGYSVSREKKERFSLILESASTNQTSMYLCASSLSLDTRRSDEQFFGPGTRLTVL.

The rearrangement uses TRBV7-9 and TRBJ2-2; 9 bases align to TRBD2. Germline V CDR1 and CDR2: SEHNR, FQNEAQ (reference sequence). The CDR3 is 15 residues long. J was trimmed by 6 bases and V by 5 bases; bases with no gene match: 7. CDR3 DNA: TGTGCCAGCAGCGCCTTAGCGGGAGAGGCCGGGGAGCTGTTTTTT. Its protein product is CASSALAGEAGELFF.

This rearrangement joins TRBV27 to TRBJ1-1; D not certain. The CDR3 spans 14 residues. Germline CDR1 is MNHEY and CDR2 is SMNVEV (reference sequence). The V gene lost 4 bases and the J gene lost 4 bases, with 13 bases spanning the gap. CDR3 sequence reads: CASSYAPGGTEAFF. CDR3 coding DNA: TGTGCCAGCAGTTACGCCCCAGGTGGCACTGAAGCTTTCTTT.

The chain has TRBV6-1 and TRBJ2-7; 9 nucleotides align to TRBD1. Unmatched junction bases numbered 6, after V lost 6 bases and J lost 3 bases. This CDR3 contains 14 residues. The V gene's germline CDR1 is MNHNS and CDR2 SASEGT. CDR3 DNA: TGTGCCAGCAGCCCCCCGGGACAGGGCTACGAGCAGTACTTC. Its protein is CASSPPGQGYEQYF.

The chain carries TRBV21-1 and TRBJ1-2; the D call of TRBD1 is as the table states it, not checked on the DNA. TRBV21-1 is noted as a pseudogene. The CDR3 spans 14 residues. The CDR3 here is CASSSYRGHYGYTF. CDR3 coding DNA: TGTGCCAGCAGCAGCTACAGGGGTCACTATGGCTACACCTTC.

The chain recombines TRBV18 with TRBJ2-7, with D hard to call. V dropped 2 bases and J dropped 0 bases, with 14 bases sitting between them. This CDR3 is 16 amino acids long. In germline, CDR1 is KGHSH, CDR2 LQKENI. Here the CDR3 DNA reads TGTGCCAGCTCACCATCCCCGGTCTTAAGCTCCTACGAGCAGTACTTC. This codes for CASSPSPVLSSYEQYF.

This chain uses TRBV7-3 with TRBJ2-7; perhaps TRBD2 as D (5 bases). V was trimmed by 6 bases and J by 7 bases, leaving 7 bases between them. Germline lookup yields CDR1 SGHTA and CDR2 FQGTGA. CDR3 length: 10 amino acids. CDR3 coding DNA: TGTGCCAGCAGGTCGGGGGAGCAGTACTTC. Its translation is CASRSGEQYF.

The table lists this clone with a few counts. The rearrangement uses TRBV6-6 and TRBJ2-1; D might be TRBD1 (6 bases). Germline V lookup: CDR1 MNHNY, CDR2 SVGAGI (reference sequence). There are 14 residues in the CDR3. Trimming shortened V by 2 bases and J by 8 bases, and 13 bases separated the two germline ends. CDR3 protein: CASSYGQRLDEQFF. CDR3 nucleotide sequence: TGTGCCAGCAGTTACGGACAGCGTCTCGATGAGCAGTTCTTC.

CDR3 loop: CASSQRPSGVSSYNEQFF. CDR3 DNA sequence: TGCGCCAGCAGCCAGCGGCCCTCAGGGGTATCGTCCTACAATGAGCAGTTCTTC. V and J are TRBV4-3 and TRBJ2-1; D is perhaps TRBD1 (6 bases). V was shortened by 3 bases and J by 1 base, with 19 bases between the two germline ends. Germline CDR1 and CDR2: LGHNA and YSLEER. This CDR3 contains 18 residues.

V gene TRBV7-2 combines with J gene TRBJ2-7; no firm D call. This CDR3 is built from 12 residues. V lost 5 bases and J lost 3, with 8 bases in between. CDR1 is SGHTA, CDR2 FQGNSA, per germline. The CDR3 loop is CASSSDLYEQYF. For the CDR3, the DNA is TGTGCCAGCAGCAGCGACCTCTACGAGCAGTACTTC.

This clone showed up just once. V gene TRBV5-1 combines with J gene TRBJ2-3, with TRBD2 matching over 9 bases. Unmatched junction bases numbered 6, after V lost 0 bases and J lost 4 bases. Germline V gene data show CDR1 as SGHRS and CDR2 as YFSETQ. CDR3 length: 16 residues. CDR3 amino acids: CASSLDPSGMADTQYF. In DNA form, the CDR3 reads TGCGCCAGCAGCTTGGATCCTAGCGGGATGGCAGATACGCAGTATTTT.

A few counts support this clone. V gene TRBV9 combines with J gene TRBJ2-1; D uncertain. The germline V gene has CDR1 SGDLS and CDR2 YYNGEE. V was clipped by 4 bases and J by 5 bases, with 7 bases between them. The CDR3 covers 12 residues. The CDR3 region is CASSNRDNEQFF. As DNA, the CDR3 is TGTGCCAGCAGCAACCGGGACAATGAGCAGTTCTTC.

The chain employs TRBV28 and TRBJ1-5; tentative D call: TRBD1 (5 bases). Germline V lookup: CDR1 MDHEN, CDR2 SYDVKM. The CDR3 is 15 amino acids. Trimming took off 9 bases at V and 1 base at J, with 16 bases between the two ends. CDR3 in amino acids: CASGTGVVSNQPQHF. For the CDR3, the DNA is TGTGCCAGTGGTACGGGGGTGGTAAGCAATCAGCCCCAGCATTTT.

CDR3 DNA sequence: TGTGCCAGCAAAGTGGGACAGGGCACAGATACGCAGTATTTT. Its translation is CASKVGQGTDTQYF. The chain carries TRBV2 and TRBJ2-3, with 8 bases lining up with TRBD1. CDR3 length equals 14 residues. Germline loops: CDR1 SNHLY, CDR2 FYNNEI. V dropped 7 bases and J dropped 1; count of bases not matched to a gene: 4. Full variable domain (missing parts from reference TRBV2 and TRBJ2-3): EPEVTQTPSHQVTQMGQEVILRCVPISNHLYFYWYRQILGQKVEFLVSFYNNEISEKSEIFDDQFSVERPDGSNFTLKIRSTKLEDSAMYFCASKVGQGTDTQYFGPGTRLTVL.

The genes are TRBV7-8 and TRBJ2-1; D is possibly TRBD2 (5 bases). Per the germline V gene, CDR1 is SGHVS and CDR2 is FQNEAQ. The CDR3 spans 15 residues. V gave up 5 bases and J gave up 1 base, with 12 bases separating them. The CDR3 DNA follows: TGTGCCAGCAGCAGAGACGCGGGTTCCTACAATGAGCAGTTCTTC. It translates to CASSRDAGSYNEQFF.

The V and J genes are TRBV28 and TRBJ1-2; D might be TRBD1 (6 bases). V lost 7 bases and J lost 4, with 28 bases in between. Germline lookup yields CDR1 MDHEN and CDR2 SYDVKM. The CDR3 loop spans 18 amino acids. CDR3 nucleotides: TGTGCCAGCACACTACCGCCCGCGGGGGGCGAATCTACCTATGGCTACACCTTC. Its translation is CASTLPPAGGESTYGYTF.

The J gene is TRBJ2-1, the V gene TRBV19, with TRBD1 matching over 8 bases. This CDR3 region has 13 residues. V was pared by 5 bases and J by 5 bases, with 2 bases of the junction left unmatched. Germline values: CDR1 LNHDA, CDR2 SQIVND (reference sequence). This chain's CDR3 is CASSVTGDNEQFF. CDR3 DNA: TGTGCCAGTAGTGTGACAGGGGACAATGAGCAGTTCTTC.

The gene calls are TRBV4-3 and TRBJ2-1, with 7 bases lining up with TRBD2. Germline V lookup: CDR1 LGHNA, CDR2 YSLEER. The CDR3 sequence is 16 residues long. V lost 1 base, J lost 6 bases, and 9 bases stayed unmatched. This chain's CDR3 is CASSQGGSLSVNEQFF. In DNA form, the CDR3 reads TGCGCCAGCAGCCAAGGCGGGAGCTTGTCCGTCAATGAGCAGTTCTTC.

V gene TRBV13 combines with J gene TRBJ2-7, with TRBD2 as a possible D gene (6 bases). Deletions cut 1 base from V and 5 bases from J, with 9 bases between. CDR3 length: 13 amino acids. Germline-derived CDR1 and CDR2 are PRHDT and FYEKMQ (reference sequence). The CDR3 loop is CASSLAGADEQYF. CDR3 coding DNA: TGTGCCAGCAGCTTAGCGGGAGCGGACGAGCAGTACTTC.

V is TRBV6-5 and J is TRBJ1-2; the D gene is possibly TRBD1 (5 bases). Per the germline V gene, CDR1 is MNHEY and CDR2 is SVGAGI. CDR3 length: 11 amino acids. Trimming removed 6 bases at V and 8 bases at J, with 10 bases between. The CDR3 sequence is CASRGGLGYTF. CDR3 coding DNA: TGTGCCAGCAGGGGGGGATTGGGCTACACCTTC.

CDR3 residues: CASSLVGGNEQFF. The CDR3, as DNA: TGTGCCAGCAGTTTGGTGGGAGGCAATGAGCAGTTCTTC. The chain couples TRBV28 to TRBJ2-1, with D maybe TRBD2 (6 bases). CDR1 and CDR2 (germline): MDHEN, SYDVKM. The CDR3 loop spans 13 amino acids. V gave up 3 bases and J gave up 6 bases, with 9 bases separating them.

V and J are TRBV2 and TRBJ2-6; maybe TRBD1 (5 bases). Germline CDR1 and CDR2: SNHLY and FYNNEI. This CDR3 has 18 residues. The V end was cut by 5 bases, the J end by 1 base, with 18 bases between. Written as DNA, the CDR3 is TGTGCCAGCAGTCCGAGTAGGGGCGCCTGGTCTGGGGCCAACGTCCTGACTTTC. Translating it yields CASSPSRGAWSGANVLTF.

The rearrangement joins TRBV4-1 to TRBJ2-7, with TRBD2 identical over 9 bases. Germline values: CDR1 MGHRA, CDR2 YSYEKL. The CDR3 length is 16 residues. The ends lost 2 bases at V and 0 bases at J; junction bases unmatched: 5. This CDR3 is CASSQQTSGYSYEQYF. The CDR3 coding sequence is TGCGCCAGCAGCCAACAAACTAGCGGGTACTCCTACGAGCAGTACTTC.

This rearrangement joins TRBV28 to TRBJ1-1, with no clear D. The germline V gene encodes CDR1 MDHEN and CDR2 SYDVKM. CDR3 length equals 12 residues. Trimming left V 5 bases short and J 3 bases short, with 7 bases between. The CDR3 spells CASSLVYTEAFF. The CDR3 DNA reads TGTGCCAGCAGTCTAGTGTACACTGAAGCTTTCTTT.

This clone has a single count. A junction boundary mismatches the germline segment, possibly from a read error. Other DNA sequences in the sample encode the same CDR3. The CDR3 loop reads CASRSPGQSIQETQYF. The CDR3 DNA reads as TGCGCCAGCAGGTCACCGGGACAGAGTATACAAGAGACCCAGTACTTC. The chain is built from TRBV6-6 and TRBJ2-5; 7 bases agree with TRBD1. The germline CDR1 and CDR2 sequences are MNHNY and SVGAGI (reference sequence). The CDR3 runs to 16 residues.

The CDR3 coding sequence is TGTGCCAGCAGTGTTTTGCCGGGACAGGCCTACGAGCAGTACTTC. Translated, it gives CASSVLPGQAYEQYF. The rearrangement uses TRBV27 and TRBJ2-7; 8 bases match TRBD1. Trimming at V came to 5 bases and at J to 2 bases, leaving 8 bases not matched to a gene. The germline gives CDR1 MNHEY, CDR2 SMNVEV (reference sequence). The CDR3 consists of 15 residues.

The J gene is TRBJ2-5, the V gene TRBV5-4, with D tentatively TRBD2 (6 bases). CDR1 and CDR2 (germline): SGHNT, YYREEE (reference sequence). Deletions cut 0 bases from V and 5 bases from J, with 11 bases between. This CDR3 comprises 14 residues. The chain's CDR3 is CASSLEGAGETQYF. The CDR3 DNA sequence: TGTGCCAGCAGCTTGGAAGGGGCGGGGGAGACCCAGTACTTC.